This T cell receptor (beta chain) stems from a study of blood T cell repertoires in COVID-19. Study in general: Material from acute and convalescent COVID-19 was sourced from the United States, Italy and Spain. The analysed material was cDNA or gDNA that came from T cells, B-cell-depleted T cells, or PBMCs.

Original handling: Researchers report that nucleated cell counts were estimated from reference gene primer amplification. Using immunoSEQ multiplex PCR, the repertoire was profiled, and TCRdb retains in-frame clones only, with some absent. V, J and clone size reflect that table, while D and trimming were determined from the DNA. The sample has 300,000 to 350,000 clones, around 90% seen once. The V and J ends lost 3 bases and 7 bases respectively, with 7 bases between them. Germline V lookup: CDR1 MNHEY, CDR2 SVGAGI. CDR3 length: 12 amino acids. Cohort allocation depended upon clinical history that participants reported.

This sequence originates from a man younger than 40 who had recovered from COVID-19. The sample was PBMCs or T cells enriched from blood (not recorded which). The chain uses TRBV6-5 and TRBJ1-5; a weak D match, TRBD1 (5 bases). CDR3 region: CASSYQGQPQHF. The CDR3 DNA sequence: TGTGCCAGCAGTTATCAGGGACAGCCCCAGCATTTT.